The rows below give T cell receptor beta chains drawn from one sample of a study of blood T cell repertoires in COVID-19. TCRdb's copy holds only in-frame clones and misses some; the assay was immunoSEQ multiplex PCR. The profile shows roughly 120,000 clones, about 90% of them singletons. Sequences were obtained from peripheral blood. These receptors were obtained from a human donor in a cohort sampled during active COVID-19. Both conserved end residues are trimmed from each CDR3. Size tells how often a clone was seen (once, few, many) or the class of an expanded clone, and some rows leave it out.

ASRQGTGELF	TRBJ2-2	NA	TRBV5-1
ASSPLFLIFSPSSISGYT	TRBJ1-2	NA	TRBV11-3
ASSLDRGTTGELF	TRBJ2-2	NA	TRBV6-5
ASSVEYYNEQF	TRBJ2-1	NA	TRBV19
ASSRGAGEKLF	TRBJ1-4	few	TRBV7-3
ASSLVRAERGRNEQF	TRBJ2-1	NA	TRBV28
ANRQDGETQY	TRBJ2-5	NA	TRBV2
ASSPNPGRGTEAF	TRBJ1-1	NA	TRBV7-6
ASGLVRGSRAQY	TRBJ2-3	NA	TRBV12-5
ASSQVAGSYEQY	TRBJ2-7	NA	TRBV14
ASSRDRAEAF	TRBJ1-1	NA	TRBV11-2
ASKAGGSGTQY	TRBJ2-5	NA	TRBV28
ASSKQGLGTNEKLF	TRBJ1-4	NA	TRBV19
ATSDSGQGDRYEQY	TRBJ2-7	NA	TRBV24-1
ASSSAGNTEAF	TRBJ1-1	NA	TRBV5-1
ASSLDFQETQY	TRBJ2-5	NA	TRBV5-6
ASSPRTGSDEQF	TRBJ2-1	NA	TRBV7-6
ASSEEGGKGYRDNQPQH	TRBJ1-5	NA	TRBV6-1
ATNTPGAAGEQF	TRBJ2-1	NA	TRBV3-1/TRBV3-2
ASSLRPGGKNTEAF	TRBJ1-1	NA	TRBV7-3
ASSLGGTGATDTQY	TRBJ2-3	NA	TRBV5-1
ASSLEHRGYEQY	TRBJ2-7	NA	TRBV5-4
ASSPMTVQPQH	TRBJ1-5	NA	TRBV5-5
ASSQTGIRGYT	TRBJ1-2	NA	TRBV7-8
ASSLRGGQGSYEQY	TRBJ2-7	NA	TRBV19
ASSLGQIRYEQY	TRBJ2-7	NA	TRBV7-9
ASSDRHGHRKPNTEAF	TRBJ1-1	NA	TRBV6-4